One TCR beta chain is described in this entry. Its cognate antigen is unknown. A second PCR of 7 to 11 cycles used a sample-barcoded 5' primer and a J-beta primer mix. One entry per CDR3 protein results from TCRdb running MiXCR on the 5' RACE reads. This sample has 1.8 million or so distinct CDR3 sequences; about two fifths occur once, and the top ten carry about 23%. This specimen comes from a study of blood T cells in healthy people across ages. Regarding the study as a whole: Estimated diversity that came from one million T cells was considered an underestimate.

In terms of origin and age, donors were healthy Caucasian individuals from Russia aged 6 to 90. The CDR3 runs 9 residues. Germline values: CDR1 DFQATT, CDR2 SNEGSKA (reference sequence). V was trimmed by 5 bases and J by 4 bases, leaving 3 bases between them. The specimen sequenced was blood. This sequence joins TRBV20-1 and TRBJ2-7; unclear D gene. The origin of this receptor is a human donor in good health. The CDR3 DNA follows: TGCAGTGCTGGTTACGAGCAGTACTTC. Translated, it gives CSAGYEQYF.